Shown below are 20 T cell receptor beta chains from a single sample sequenced in a study of T cells after yellow fever vaccination. One entry per CDR3 protein, called by TCRdb with MiXCR from the 5' RACE reads. This table has under 250,000 distinct CDR3 sequences, about 3% appearing once. Specimen: CD4+ T cells sorted from PBMCs, collected 10 days after the yellow fever booster vaccination. The receptors shown here come from a man younger than 30 who received the YFV17D yellow fever vaccine.

This clonotype was observed at least ten times. J is TRBJ2-2 and V is TRBV4-3; D is ambiguous. The germline V gene has CDR1 LGHNA and CDR2 YSLEER. Trimming cost V 1 base and J 11 bases, with 14 bases left between them. This CDR3 has 14 residues. The CDR3 region has the DNA TGCGCCAGCAGCCAAGTTAGTGGGCAGGCAGAGCTGTTTTTT. It is translated as CASSQVSGQAELFF.

This clonotype was recorded a few times. The chain links TRBV20-1 to TRBJ2-5, with D unresolved. V shed 3 bases and J shed 5 bases, with 19 bases lying between them. The CDR3 totals 15 residues. The germline V gene has CDR1 DFQATT and CDR2 SNEGSKA (reference sequence). The CDR3, as DNA: TGCAGTGCTAGTTGGGCGCGGCGCAGATATGAGACCCAGTACTTC. Translated: CSASWARRRYETQYF.

The V call is TRBV18, the J call TRBJ2-5; tentatively, D is TRBD2 (6 bases). V lost 6 bases to trimming and J lost 2 bases, with 19 bases between them. CDR3 length: 16 residues. Germline loops: CDR1 KGHSH, CDR2 LQKENI. The CDR3 nucleotides are TGTGCCAGCTCCCAAACCGGGACGGAGGGTCAAGAGACCCAGTACTTC. Amino acids: CASSQTGTEGQETQYF. The full variable domain, in which reference TRBV18 and TRBJ2-5 provide the parts outside the CDR3, is NAGVMQNPRHLVRRRGQEARLRCSPMKGHSHVYWYRQLPEEGLKFMVYLQKENIIDESGMPKERFSAEFPKEGPSILRIQQVVRGDSAAYFCASSQTGTEGQETQYFGPGTRLLVL.

This clonotype was found a few times. The chain recombines TRBV4-3 with TRBJ2-6; D ambiguous. The V end lost 0 bases, the J end lost 0 bases, and 9 bases lay between the germline ends. The germline V gene has CDR1 LGHNA and CDR2 YSLEER. The CDR3 is made up of 17 amino acids. DNA of the CDR3: TGCGCCAGCAGCCAAGAAAGCCCCGGCTCTGGGGCCAACGTCCTGACTTTC. This translates into CASSQESPGSGANVLTF.

This clonotype was found many times. V usage is TRBV5-1 and J usage is TRBJ1-5, with 8 bases matching TRBD1. V shed 5 bases, J shed 3 bases, and the junction held 7 bases outside the gene matches. There are 15 residues in the CDR3. Germline loops: CDR1 SGHRS, CDR2 YFSETQ. The CDR3 loop is CASRPTTGDNQPQHF. CDR3 DNA sequence: TGCGCCAGCAGGCCTACGACAGGGGACAATCAGCCCCAGCATTTT.

This clonotype was seen ten or more times. The rearrangement uses TRBV5-1 and TRBJ2-3; TRBD2 might be the D (5 bases). Germline values: CDR1 SGHRS, CDR2 YFSETQ. This CDR3 spans 13 amino acids. Trimming removed 2 bases at V and 4 bases at J, with 8 bases between. CDR3 DNA sequence: TGCGCCAGCAGCTTCTCGGGGTCAGATACGCAGTATTTT. The encoded protein is CASSFSGSDTQYF.

The sample holds a few counts of this clonotype. V usage is TRBV3-1 and J usage is TRBJ2-5, with D perhaps assigned TRBD1 or TRBD2 (5 bases each). The V end was cut by 4 bases, the J end by 2 bases, with 17 bases between. The germline gives CDR1 LGHDT, CDR2 YNNKEL (reference sequence). The CDR3 consists of 16 residues. The CDR3 loop is CASSRTPGTDQETQYF. The CDR3 DNA follows: TGTGCCAGCAGCCGTACCCCCGGGACGGATCAAGAGACCCAGTACTTC.

The rearrangement joins TRBV4-2 to TRBJ1-1, with D possibly TRBD1 on 5 matching bases. V was clipped by 3 bases and J by 3 bases, with 11 bases between them. Per germline, CDR1 LGHNA and CDR2 YNFKEQ. The CDR3 has 14 residues. The CDR3 nucleotides read TGTGCCAGCAGCCAGCAAAGGGGAGACACTGAAGCTTTCTTT. It yields the protein CASSQQRGDTEAFF.

The rearrangement joins TRBV6-2 or TRBV6-3 to TRBJ2-2; perhaps D is TRBD1 or TRBD2 (6 bases each). The CDR3 has 21 residues. Germline V gene data show CDR1 as MNHEY and CDR2 as SVGEGT. The V end was cut by 3 bases, the J end by 0 bases, with 26 bases between. CDR3 bases: TGTGCCAGCAGTTATTACCGACAGAGCCTTTCTAGGGGGGCGAACACCGGGGAGCTGTTTTTT. Its translation is CASSYYRQSLSRGANTGELFF.

This clonotype came up a few times. This chain joins TRBV6-6 and TRBJ2-2; 11 bases fit TRBD2. The germline V gene encodes CDR1 MNHNY and CDR2 SVGAGI (reference sequence). This CDR3 is 17 amino acids long. Trimming took 6 bases from V and 0 from J; bases not matched to a gene: 6. CDR3 amino acids: CASSPTSGSSNTGELFF. Written as DNA, the CDR3 is TGTGCCAGCAGCCCTACTAGCGGGAGCTCGAACACCGGGGAGCTGTTTTTT.

This clonotype was picked up many times. The rearrangement joins TRBV7-2 to TRBJ2-5, with 13 bases matching TRBD2. This CDR3 region has 15 residues. V lost 4 bases, J lost 7 bases, and 6 bases stayed unmatched. Germline V lookup: CDR1 SGHTA, CDR2 FQGNSA. Here the CDR3 DNA reads TGTGCCAGCAGCTGGACTAGCGGGGGCCCAGGGACCCAGTACTTC. It codes for CASSWTSGGPGTQYF.

This clonotype was picked up many times. The chain combines TRBV5-1 with TRBJ2-1; the match to TRBD2 covers 13 bases. CDR1 is SGHRS and CDR2 is YFSETQ in the germline V gene. V trimming: 3 bases; J trimming: 4 bases; junction bases outside the gene matches: 4. The CDR3 has 16 residues. CDR3 region: CASSYGTSGDYNEQFF. CDR3 DNA: TGCGCCAGCAGCTATGGGACTAGCGGGGATTACAATGAGCAGTTCTTC.

In its sample, this clonotype was seen many times. This chain joins TRBV5-1 and TRBJ2-1; no firm D call. Germline loops: CDR1 SGHRS, CDR2 YFSETQ. The CDR3 is 12 residues long. Trimming pared 0 bases from V and 7 bases from J, leaving 5 bases between. CDR3 in amino acids: CASSLASNEQFF. The CDR3 coding sequence is TGCGCCAGCAGCTTGGCCAGTAATGAGCAGTTCTTC. The complete variable domain, with remaining parts taken from reference TRBV5-1 and TRBJ2-1, reads KAGVTQTPRYLIKTRGQQVTLSCSPISGHRSVSWYQQTPGQGLQFLFEYFSETQRNKGNFPGRFSGRQFSNSRSEMNVSTLELGDSALYLCASSLASNEQFFGPGTRLTVL.

In its sample, this clonotype was seen many times. The chain uses TRBV7-9 and TRBJ1-1, with D unclear. In germline, CDR1 is SEHNR, CDR2 FQNEAQ (reference sequence). Trimming shortened V by 3 bases and J by 11 bases, and 13 bases separated the two germline ends. This CDR3 has 12 amino acids. As DNA, the CDR3 is TGTGCCAGCAGCTTCGGACGAGAAGGGGCTTTCTTT. Its protein is CASSFGREGAFF.

This clonotype was observed a few times. The genes are TRBV20-1 and TRBJ2-1, with a possible D match to TRBD2 (6 bases). This CDR3 region has 15 residues. Germline CDR1 is DFQATT and CDR2 is SNEGSKA (reference sequence). V was clipped by 2 bases and J by 4 bases, with 15 bases between them. In DNA, the CDR3 is TGCAGTGCTAGAAGACGGGGGAGCCCTTACAATGAGCAGTTCTTC. Translated, it gives CSARRRGSPYNEQFF.

The sample holds many counts of this clonotype. This rearrangement joins TRBV7-9 to TRBJ2-1, with D possibly being TRBD1 (6 bases). Germline V lookup: CDR1 SEHNR, CDR2 FQNEAQ (reference sequence). Between the trimmed V and J ends, which lost 1 base and 6 bases, there was a span of 13 bases. The CDR3 length is 15 residues. Here the CDR3 reads CASSLGQGLLNEQFF. Here the CDR3 DNA reads TGTGCCAGCAGCTTAGGCCAGGGGCTCCTCAATGAGCAGTTCTTC.

This clonotype has only a few counts. CDR3 nucleotide sequence: TGCGCCAGCAGTTTGACAGTGTTGGGCTCCTACAATGAGCAGTTCTTC. It translates to CASSLTVLGSYNEQFF. J is TRBJ2-1 and V is TRBV5-1; TRBD1 is a possible D gene (5 bases). This CDR3 spans 16 amino acids. The germline CDR1 and CDR2 sequences are SGHRS and YFSETQ. V gave up 5 bases and J gave up 0 bases, with 15 bases separating them. The entire variable domain, with the rest obtained from reference TRBV5-1 and TRBJ2-1, is as follows: KAGVTQTPRYLIKTRGQQVTLSCSPISGHRSVSWYQQTPGQGLQFLFEYFSETQRNKGNFPGRFSGRQFSNSRSEMNVSTLELGDSALYLCASSLTVLGSYNEQFFGPGTRLTVL.

This clonotype was seen at least ten times. The rearrangement links TRBV18 to TRBJ2-7; either TRBD1 or TRBD2 may fit D (5 bases each). Per the germline V gene, CDR1 is KGHSH and CDR2 is LQKENI. The CDR3 is made up of 14 amino acids. V shed 9 bases and J shed 2 bases, with 17 bases lying between them. Here the CDR3 reads CASSPPGTPYEQYF. The CDR3 coding sequence is TGTGCCAGTTCTCCTCCCGGGACGCCCTACGAGCAGTACTTC.

This clonotype has ten or more counts. CDR3 sequence: CASSLVVTDTQYF. The CDR3 nucleotides are TGTGCCAGCAGCTTAGTTGTGACAGATACGCAGTATTTT. The rearrangement uses TRBV7-2 and TRBJ2-3, with D unclear. The CDR3 is 13 residues long. CDR1 SGHTA and CDR2 FQGNSA come from the germline V gene. Between the trimmed V and J ends, which lost 1 base and 3 bases, there was a span of 5 bases.

The chain joins TRBV5-1 to TRBJ2-2; 8 nucleotides agree with TRBD2. The CDR3 has 15 amino acids. Germline-derived CDR1 and CDR2 are SGHRS and YFSETQ. The V and J ends lost 2 bases and 11 bases, in that order; junction bases with no gene match: 11. The CDR3 bases are TGCGCCAGCAGCTTCGCCGGGGGGGGGTCTGGAGAGCTGTTTTTT. Translating it yields CASSFAGGGSGELFF.